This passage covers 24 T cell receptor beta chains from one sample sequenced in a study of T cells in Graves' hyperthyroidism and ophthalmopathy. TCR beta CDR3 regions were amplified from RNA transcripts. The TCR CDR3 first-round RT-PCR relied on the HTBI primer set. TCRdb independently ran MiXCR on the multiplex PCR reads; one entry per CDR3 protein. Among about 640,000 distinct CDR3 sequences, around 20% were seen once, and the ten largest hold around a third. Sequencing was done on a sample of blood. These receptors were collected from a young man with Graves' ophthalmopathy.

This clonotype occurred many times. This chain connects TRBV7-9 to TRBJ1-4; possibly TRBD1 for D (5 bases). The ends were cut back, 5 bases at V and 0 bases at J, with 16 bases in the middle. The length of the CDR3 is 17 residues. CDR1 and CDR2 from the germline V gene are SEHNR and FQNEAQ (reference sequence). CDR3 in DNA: TGTGCCAGCAGCGGCGGGTTTGACAGTACAACTAATGAAAAACTGTTTTTT. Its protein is CASSGGFDSTTNEKLFF.

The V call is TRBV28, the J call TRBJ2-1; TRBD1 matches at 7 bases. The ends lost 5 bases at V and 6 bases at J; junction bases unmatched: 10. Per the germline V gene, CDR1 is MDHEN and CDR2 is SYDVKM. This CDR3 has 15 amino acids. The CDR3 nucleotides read TGTGCCAGCAGTCCACAGGGGCGAGGGAGCAATGAGCAGTTCTTC. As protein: CASSPQGRGSNEQFF.

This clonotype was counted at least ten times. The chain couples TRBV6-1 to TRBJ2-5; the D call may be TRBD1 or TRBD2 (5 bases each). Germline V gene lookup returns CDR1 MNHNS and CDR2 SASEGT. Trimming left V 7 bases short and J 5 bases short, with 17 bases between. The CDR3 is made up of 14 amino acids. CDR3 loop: CASMRQGDGETQYF. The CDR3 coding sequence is TGTGCCAGCATGAGGCAGGGAGACGGCGAGACCCAGTACTTC.

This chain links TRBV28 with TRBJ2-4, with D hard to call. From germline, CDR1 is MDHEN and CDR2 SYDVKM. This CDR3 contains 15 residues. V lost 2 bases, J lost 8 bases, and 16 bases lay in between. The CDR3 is CASSLRQARVDIQYF. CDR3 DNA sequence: TGTGCCAGCAGTTTAAGGCAAGCAAGGGTAGACATTCAGTACTTC. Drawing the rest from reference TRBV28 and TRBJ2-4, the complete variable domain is DVKVTQSSRYLVKRTGEKVFLECVQDMDHENMFWYRQDPGLGLRLIYFSYDVKMKEKGDIPEGYSVSREKKERFSLILESASTNQTSMYLCASSLRQARVDIQYFGAGTRLSVL.

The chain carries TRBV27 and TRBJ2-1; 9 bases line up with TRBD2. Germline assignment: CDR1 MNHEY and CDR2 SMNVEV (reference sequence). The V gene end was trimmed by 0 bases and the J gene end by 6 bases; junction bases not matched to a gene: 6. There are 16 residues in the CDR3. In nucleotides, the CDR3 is TGTGCCAGCAGTTTATCCCCTAGCGGGACGCCCAATGAGCAGTTCTTC. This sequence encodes CASSLSPSGTPNEQFF.

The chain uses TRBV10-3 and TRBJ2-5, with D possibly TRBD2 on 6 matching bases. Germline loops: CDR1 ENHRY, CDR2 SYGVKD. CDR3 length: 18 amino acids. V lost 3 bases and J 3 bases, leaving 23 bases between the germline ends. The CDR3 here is CAISDPGSSGIIKETQYF. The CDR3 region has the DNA TGTGCCATCAGTGACCCCGGCAGTAGCGGAATCATAAAAGAGACCCAGTACTTC.

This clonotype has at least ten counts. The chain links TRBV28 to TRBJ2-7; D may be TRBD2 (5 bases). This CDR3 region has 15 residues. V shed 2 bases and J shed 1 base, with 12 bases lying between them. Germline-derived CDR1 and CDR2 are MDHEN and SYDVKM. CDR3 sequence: CASSLTLDSSYEQYF. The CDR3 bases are TGTGCCAGCAGTTTAACCCTGGACTCATCCTACGAGCAGTACTTC.

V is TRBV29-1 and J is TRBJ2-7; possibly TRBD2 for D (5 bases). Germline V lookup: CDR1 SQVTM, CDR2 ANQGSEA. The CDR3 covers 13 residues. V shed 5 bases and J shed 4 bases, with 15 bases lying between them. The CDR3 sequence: CSVQLGSGYEQYF. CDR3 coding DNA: TGCAGCGTTCAACTAGGTAGTGGTTACGAGCAGTACTTC.

The CDR3 spells CASSLAGTGIYNEQFF. CDR3 coding DNA: TGTGCCAGCAGCTTAGCCGGGACAGGGATTTACAATGAGCAGTTCTTC. The J gene is TRBJ2-1, the V gene TRBV7-6, with 9 positions matching TRBD1. Trimming at V came to 0 bases and at J to 4 bases, leaving 4 bases not matched to a gene. Germline-derived CDR1 and CDR2 are SGHVS and FNYEAQ. This CDR3 is built from 16 residues.

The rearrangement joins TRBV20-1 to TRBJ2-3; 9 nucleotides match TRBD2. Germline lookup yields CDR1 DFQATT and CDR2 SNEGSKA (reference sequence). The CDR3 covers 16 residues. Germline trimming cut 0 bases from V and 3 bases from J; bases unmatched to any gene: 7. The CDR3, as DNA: TGCAGTGCTAGAGATTATACGAGCGGGAGGACAGATACGCAGTATTTT. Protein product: CSARDYTSGRTDTQYF.

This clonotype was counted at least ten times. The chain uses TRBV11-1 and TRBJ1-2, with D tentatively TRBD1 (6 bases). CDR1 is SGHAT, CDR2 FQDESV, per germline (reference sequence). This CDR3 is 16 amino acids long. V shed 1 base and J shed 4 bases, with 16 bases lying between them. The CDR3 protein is CASSLEGGRGVYGYTF. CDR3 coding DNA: TGTGCCAGCAGCTTAGAAGGCGGCAGGGGCGTCTATGGCTACACCTTC.

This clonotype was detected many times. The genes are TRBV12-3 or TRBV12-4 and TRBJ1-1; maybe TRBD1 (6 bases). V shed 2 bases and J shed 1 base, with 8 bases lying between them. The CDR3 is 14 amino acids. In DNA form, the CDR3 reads TGTGCCAGCAGTTTATTGGGGGCGAACACTGAAGCTTTCTTT. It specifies CASSLLGANTEAFF.

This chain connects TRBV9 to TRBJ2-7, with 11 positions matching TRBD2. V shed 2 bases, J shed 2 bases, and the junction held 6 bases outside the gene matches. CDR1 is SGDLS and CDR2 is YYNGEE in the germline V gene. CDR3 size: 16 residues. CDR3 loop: CASSVDRLAGTYEQYF. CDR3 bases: TGTGCCAGCAGCGTCGACCGACTAGCGGGAACCTACGAGCAGTACTTC.

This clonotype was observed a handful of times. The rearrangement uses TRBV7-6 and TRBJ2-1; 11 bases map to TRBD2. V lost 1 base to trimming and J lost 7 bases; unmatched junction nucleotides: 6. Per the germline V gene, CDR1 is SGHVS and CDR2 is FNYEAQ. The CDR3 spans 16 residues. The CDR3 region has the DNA TGTGCCAGCAGCTTAGGAACTAGCGGGAGCGAGAATGAGCAGTTCTTC. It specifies CASSLGTSGSENEQFF.

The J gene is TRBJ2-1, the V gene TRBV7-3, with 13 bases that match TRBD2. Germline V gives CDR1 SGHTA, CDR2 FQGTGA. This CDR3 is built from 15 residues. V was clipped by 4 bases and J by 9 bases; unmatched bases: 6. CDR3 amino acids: CASSSGLAGESEQFF. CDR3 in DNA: TGTGCCAGCAGCTCCGGACTAGCGGGAGAAAGTGAGCAGTTCTTC.

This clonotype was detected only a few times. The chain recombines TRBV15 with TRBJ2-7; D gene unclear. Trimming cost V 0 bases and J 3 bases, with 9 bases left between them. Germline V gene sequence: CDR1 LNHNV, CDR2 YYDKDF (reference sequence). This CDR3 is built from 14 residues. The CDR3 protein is CATSRDGQVYEQYF. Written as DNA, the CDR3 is TGTGCCACCAGCAGAGATGGCCAGGTCTACGAGCAGTACTTC.

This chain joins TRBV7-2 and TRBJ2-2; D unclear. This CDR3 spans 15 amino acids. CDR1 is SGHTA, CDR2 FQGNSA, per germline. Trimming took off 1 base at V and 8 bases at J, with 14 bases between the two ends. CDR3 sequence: CASSLGGLPPGELFF. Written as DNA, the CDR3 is TGTGCCAGCAGCTTAGGAGGTCTACCACCTGGGGAGCTGTTTTTT.

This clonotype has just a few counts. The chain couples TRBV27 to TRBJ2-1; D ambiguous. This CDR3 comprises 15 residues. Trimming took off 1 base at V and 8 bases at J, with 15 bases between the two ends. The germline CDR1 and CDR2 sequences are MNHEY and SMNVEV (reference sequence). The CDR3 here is CASSLFAGHNDEQFF. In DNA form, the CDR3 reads TGTGCCAGCAGTTTATTCGCCGGCCACAACGATGAGCAGTTCTTC.

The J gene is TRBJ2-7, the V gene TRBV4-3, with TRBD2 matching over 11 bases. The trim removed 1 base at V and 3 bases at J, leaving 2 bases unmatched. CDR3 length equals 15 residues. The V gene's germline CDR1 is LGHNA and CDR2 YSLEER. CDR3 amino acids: CASSQATSGIYEQYF. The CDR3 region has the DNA TGCGCCAGCAGCCAAGCGACTAGCGGGATCTACGAGCAGTACTTC.

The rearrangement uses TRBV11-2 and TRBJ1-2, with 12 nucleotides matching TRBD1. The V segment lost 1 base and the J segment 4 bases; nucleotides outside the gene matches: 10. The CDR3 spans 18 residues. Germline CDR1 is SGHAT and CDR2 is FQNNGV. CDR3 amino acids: CASSLGGGDRGLVYGYTF. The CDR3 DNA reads TGTGCCAGCAGCTTAGGTGGCGGGGACAGGGGGCTCGTCTATGGCTACACCTTC.

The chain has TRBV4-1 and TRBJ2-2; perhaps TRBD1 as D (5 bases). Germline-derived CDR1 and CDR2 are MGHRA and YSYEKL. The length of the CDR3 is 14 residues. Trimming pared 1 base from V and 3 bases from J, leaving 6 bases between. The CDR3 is CASSQAGYTGELFF. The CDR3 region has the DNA TGCGCCAGCAGCCAAGCAGGGTACACCGGGGAGCTGTTTTTT.

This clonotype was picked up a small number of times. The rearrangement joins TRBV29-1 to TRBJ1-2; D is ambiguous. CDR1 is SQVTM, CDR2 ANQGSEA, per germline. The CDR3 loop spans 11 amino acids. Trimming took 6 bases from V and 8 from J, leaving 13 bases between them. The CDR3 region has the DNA TGCAGCGTAGAGGACCTCTGGGGCTACACCTTC. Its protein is CSVEDLWGYTF.

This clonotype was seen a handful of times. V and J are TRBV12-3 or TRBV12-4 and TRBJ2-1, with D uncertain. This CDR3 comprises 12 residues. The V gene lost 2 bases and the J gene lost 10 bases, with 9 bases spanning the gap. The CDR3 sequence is CASSLPGPEQFF. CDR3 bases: TGTGCCAGCAGTTTACCGGGCCCGGAGCAGTTCTTC.

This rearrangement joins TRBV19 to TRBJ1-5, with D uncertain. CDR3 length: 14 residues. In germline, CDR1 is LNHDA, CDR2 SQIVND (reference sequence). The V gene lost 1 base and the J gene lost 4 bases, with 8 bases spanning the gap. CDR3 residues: CASSIGSANQPQHF. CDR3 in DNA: TGTGCCAGTAGTATAGGGTCAGCTAATCAGCCCCAGCATTTT.